The next 14 T cell receptor beta chains were all read from a single sample in a study of T cells in Graves' hyperthyroidism and ophthalmopathy. TCR beta CDR3 regions were amplified from RNA. Carried out on the TCR CDR3, a first-round RT-PCR used the HTBI primer set. TCRdb recomputed calls from the multiplex PCR reads with MiXCR, one row per CDR3 protein. The sample has 300,000 to 450,000 distinct CDR3 sequences; about 15% are singletons. The sample was blood. These receptors were obtained from a woman younger than 30 with Graves' hyperthyroidism that later progressed to Graves' ophthalmopathy.

This clonotype came up many times. V usage is TRBV6-1 and J usage is TRBJ1-2, with D possibly matching TRBD1 (5 bases). The germline CDR1 and CDR2 sequences are MNHNS and SASEGT. The CDR3 is 10 residues long. V was trimmed by 2 bases and J by 12 bases, leaving 7 bases between them. DNA for the CDR3: TGTGCCAGCAGTGAATTGGGACACACCTTC. This encodes CASSELGHTF.

The table lists this clonotype with a few counts. One end of the junction does not line up with germline, which may come from a read error. The chain employs TRBV11-2 and TRBJ1-5; D unclear. Germline CDR1 is SGHAT and CDR2 is FQNNGV. The CDR3 sequence is 15 residues long. As DNA, the CDR3 is TGTGCCAGCAGTTTAGGCGGAGTGGGCAATCAGCCCCAGCATTTT. It yields the protein CASSLGGVGNQPQHF.

At least ten counts were recorded for this clonotype. The rearrangement links TRBV2 to TRBJ2-1; possible D gene TRBD2, 6 bases. The CDR3 runs 14 residues. CDR1 and CDR2 (germline): SNHLY, FYNNEI. V was clipped by 0 bases and J by 15 bases, with 18 bases between them. The CDR3 DNA is TGTGCCAGCAGTGAAGCGGGGGGTGGGGTAGCGAGGTTCTTC. Translating it yields CASSEAGGGVARFF.

This clonotype has ten or more counts. This sequence joins TRBV7-3 and TRBJ2-7; 8 bases align to TRBD2. The CDR3 is 18 residues long. The V gene's germline CDR1 is SGHTA and CDR2 FQGTGA. J lost 2 bases, V lost 1 base, and 13 bases had no gene match. In DNA form, the CDR3 reads TGTGCCAGCAGCTTAAATCCCAGCGGGAGTCCCTCTACCTACGAGCAGTACTTC. Translation: CASSLNPSGSPSTYEQYF.

This clonotype was seen ten or more times. The CDR3 DNA reads as TGTGCCAGCAGTTACCGGGCTGCCTCTGGGGCCAACGTCCTGACTTTC. Amino acid sequence: CASSYRAASGANVLTF. The genes are TRBV6-5 and TRBJ2-6; no clear D. Per germline, CDR1 MNHEY and CDR2 SVGAGI. The CDR3 length is 16 residues. Deletions cut 2 bases from V and 0 bases from J, with 8 bases between.

This clonotype was picked up many times. V usage is TRBV27 and J usage is TRBJ2-3, with TRBD2 identical over 12 bases. The length of the CDR3 is 16 residues. Germline loops: CDR1 MNHEY, CDR2 SMNVEV (reference sequence). V was clipped by 6 bases and J by 2 bases; unmatched bases: 6. The CDR3 coding sequence is TGTGCCAGCAGCCGCCGACTAGCGGGGGCCACAGATACGCAGTATTTT. Translating it yields CASSRRLAGATDTQYF.

This clonotype was seen ten or more times. This chain uses TRBV27 with TRBJ2-7; 10 nucleotides line up with TRBD2. After removal of 0 bases from V and 4 bases from J, the junction contained 6 bases not matched to a gene. Germline V gives CDR1 MNHEY, CDR2 SMNVEV (reference sequence). The CDR3 runs to 16 residues. The CDR3 protein is CASSLSPLAGVYEQYF. CDR3 DNA sequence: TGTGCCAGCAGTTTATCGCCCCTAGCGGGAGTTTACGAGCAGTACTTC.

Only a few counts were recorded for this clonotype. The gene calls are TRBV10-3 and TRBJ2-2; 7 bases match TRBD2. The CDR3 is 22 amino acids. Losses at the gene ends were 2 bases for V and 0 bases for J; bases not matched to a gene: 21. In germline, CDR1 is ENHRY, CDR2 SYGVKD. The CDR3 spells CAISEPRGREGPLQSNTGELFF. For the CDR3, the DNA is TGTGCCATCAGTGAGCCGAGGGGCAGGGAGGGGCCCCTTCAGTCGAACACCGGGGAGCTGTTTTTT.

This clonotype was picked up a small number of times. The chain employs TRBV5-4 and TRBJ2-3; 7 nucleotides match TRBD2. The CDR3 is made up of 16 amino acids. With V trimmed by 6 bases and J by 1 base, 11 bases remained unmatched. Germline V gives CDR1 SGHNT, CDR2 YYREEE (reference sequence). The CDR3 bases are TGTGCCAGCACACTAGCGCCAATAGGGGGCACAGATACGCAGTATTTT. Its translation: CASTLAPIGGTDTQYF. Using reference TRBV5-4 and TRBJ2-3 for the parts outside the CDR3, the full variable domain is ETGVTQSPTHLIKTRGQQVTLRCSSQSGHNTVSWYQQALGQGPQFIFQYYREEENGRGNFPPRFSGLQFPNYSSELNVNALELDDSALYLCASTLAPIGGTDTQYFGPGTRLTVL.

This clonotype was observed a handful of times. The rearrangement uses TRBV7-2 and TRBJ2-3; 16 bases map to TRBD2. J was trimmed by 14 bases and V by 1 base; bases with no gene match: 9. The germline V gene has CDR1 SGHTA and CDR2 FQGNSA. The CDR3 runs 16 residues. CDR3 nucleotide sequence: TGTGCCAGCAGCTTAGGTCCGGGGACTAGCGGGAGGGCCGGGTATTTT. Protein product: CASSLGPGTSGRAGYF.

The table lists this clonotype with a few counts. This sequence joins TRBV18 and TRBJ2-2; the match to TRBD2 covers 8 bases. The CDR3 contains 16 residues. Unmatched junction bases numbered 11, after V lost 3 bases and J lost 8 bases. Germline V lookup: CDR1 KGHSH, CDR2 LQKENI. This chain's CDR3 is CASSPAAGLGLGELFF. The CDR3 region has the DNA TGTGCCAGCTCACCGGCTGCGGGACTAGGGCTTGGGGAGCTGTTTTTT.

This chain links TRBV6-5 with TRBJ2-1, with TRBD1 matching over 7 bases. The CDR3 runs 16 residues. Germline-derived CDR1 and CDR2 are MNHEY and SVGAGI. V shed 2 bases and J 5 bases; nucleotides not matched to a gene: 9. CDR3 DNA sequence: TGTGCCAGCAGTTACGAGGGGGCAGGGTGGAACAATGAGCAGTTCTTC. Protein: CASSYEGAGWNNEQFF.

The chain is built from TRBV6-2 or TRBV6-3 and TRBJ2-5; D not resolved. Trimming cost V 6 bases and J 5 bases, with 13 bases left between them. From germline, CDR1 is MNHEY and CDR2 SVGEGT. The CDR3 contains 13 residues. In nucleotides, the CDR3 is TGTGCCAGCAGAGTCCGGCAGGTCGAGACCCAGTACTTC. Translation: CASRVRQVETQYF.

This clonotype was seen ten or more times. The chain has TRBV18 and TRBJ2-5, with D possibly being TRBD2 (6 bases). V lost 2 bases to trimming and J lost 3 bases, with 13 bases between them. The CDR3 spans 15 residues. Germline V gene sequence: CDR1 KGHSH, CDR2 LQKENI. In nucleotides, the CDR3 is TGTGCCAGCTCACCATCCGGGACTTCTAAAGAGACCCAGTACTTC. This gives the protein CASSPSGTSKETQYF.